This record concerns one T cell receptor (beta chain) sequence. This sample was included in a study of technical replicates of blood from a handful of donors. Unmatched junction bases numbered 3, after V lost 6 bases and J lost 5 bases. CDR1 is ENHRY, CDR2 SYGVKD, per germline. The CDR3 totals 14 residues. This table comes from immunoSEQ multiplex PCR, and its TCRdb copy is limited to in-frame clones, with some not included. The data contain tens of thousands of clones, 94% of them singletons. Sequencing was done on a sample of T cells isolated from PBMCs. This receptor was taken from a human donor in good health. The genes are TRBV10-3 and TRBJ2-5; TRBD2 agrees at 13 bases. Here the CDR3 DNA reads TGTGCCATCAGGGGACTAGCGGGACGGGAGACCCAGTACTTC. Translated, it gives CAIRGLAGRETQYF.